This T cell receptor (beta chain) appears in the sequencing data of a study of T cell changes during pregnancy in multiple sclerosis. This CDR3 region has 12 residues. Per germline, CDR1 MNHEY and CDR2 SVGAGI. V lost 11 bases to trimming and J lost 2 bases, with 12 bases between them. TCRdb's copy holds only in-frame clones and misses some; the assay was immunoSEQ multiplex PCR. Here the sample spans about 48,000 clones, roughly 92% being singletons. This chain joins TRBV6-5 and TRBJ1-1; a weak D match, TRBD1 (6 bases). The clonotype comes from a female donor in good health, enrolled as a control in a pregnancy study. The material was CD4+ T cells from peripheral blood mononuclear cells, obtained in the second trimester of pregnancy. DNA of the CDR3: TGTGCCCTGAACAGGGCAAACACTGAAGCTTTCTTT. Translated, it gives CALNRANTEAFF.